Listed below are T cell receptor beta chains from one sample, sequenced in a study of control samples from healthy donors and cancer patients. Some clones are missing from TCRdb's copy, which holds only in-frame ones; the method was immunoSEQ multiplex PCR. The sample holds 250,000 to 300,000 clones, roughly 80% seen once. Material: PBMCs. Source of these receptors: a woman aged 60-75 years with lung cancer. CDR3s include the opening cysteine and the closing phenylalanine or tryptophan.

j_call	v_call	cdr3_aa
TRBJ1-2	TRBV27	CASSWDRVNRHGYTF
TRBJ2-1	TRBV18	CASSGPGQDVYEQFF
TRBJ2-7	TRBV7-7	CASSVDRAGEQYF
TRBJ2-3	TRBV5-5	CASSLPVRALTVDTQYF
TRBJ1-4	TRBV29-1	CSGRVNRDEKLFF
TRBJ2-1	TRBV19	CASSTSLTGASYNEQFF
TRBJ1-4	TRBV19	CASSMRKGEKLFF
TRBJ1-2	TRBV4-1	CASSQDGILSGYGYTF
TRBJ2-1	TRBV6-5	CASSRVEGEQFF
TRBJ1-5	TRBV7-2	CASSGRGGIGPQHF
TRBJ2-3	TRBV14	CASSQSWASGDTQYF
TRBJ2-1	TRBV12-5	CASGLVRGESSYNEQFF
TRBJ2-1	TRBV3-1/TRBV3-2	CASGGTGVGGEQFF
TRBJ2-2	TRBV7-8	CASSLGFQLIGELFF
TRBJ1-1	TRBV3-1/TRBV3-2	CASSQAPPGGWITEAFF
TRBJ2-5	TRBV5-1	CASSPRTGVPETQYF
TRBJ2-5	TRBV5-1	CASSLQGAAETQYF
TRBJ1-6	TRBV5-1	CASSSSVAGGPLHF
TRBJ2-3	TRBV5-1	CASSLVGSTDTQYF
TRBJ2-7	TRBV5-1	CASRGGTGGAGEQYF
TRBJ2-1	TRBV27	CASWSSGRTNEQFF
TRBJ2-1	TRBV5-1	CASTEPGQAQFF
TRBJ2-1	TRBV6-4	CASSLLAGAYNEQFF
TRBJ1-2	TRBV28	CASSFARGWGYTF
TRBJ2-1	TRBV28	CASSSGGSYSYNEQFF
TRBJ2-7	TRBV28	CASSLRSGSSPYEQYF
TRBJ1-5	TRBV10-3	CAIRPRVGQPQHF
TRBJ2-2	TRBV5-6	CASSVLAGDTGELFF
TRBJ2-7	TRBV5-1	CASSLVDRGKYEQYF
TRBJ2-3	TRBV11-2	CASSLQSDTQYF
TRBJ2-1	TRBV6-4	CASSVKGPPSGNSNEQFF
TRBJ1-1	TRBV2	CASTTGYSETEAFF
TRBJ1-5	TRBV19	CASSIAWWGSSNQPQHF
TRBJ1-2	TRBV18	CASSPDYGYTF
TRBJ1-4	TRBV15	CATSRDFPAYEKLFF
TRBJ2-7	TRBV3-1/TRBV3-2	CASSQAWTGSYEQYF
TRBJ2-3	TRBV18	CASSPGTGTDTQYF
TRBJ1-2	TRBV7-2	CASSLPPPGGGYTF
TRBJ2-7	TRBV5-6	CASSQGVSYEQYF
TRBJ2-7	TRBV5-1	CASSPSGSYEQYF
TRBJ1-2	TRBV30	CAMTPRENSAWTRYGYTF
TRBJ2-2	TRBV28	CASSPLGTANTGELFF
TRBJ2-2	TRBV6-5	CASFRGGLTGGLFF
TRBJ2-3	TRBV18	CASSRNSNTDTQYF
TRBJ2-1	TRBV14	CASSPSWAYRSNEQFF
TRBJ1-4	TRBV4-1	CASSQGGANEKLFF
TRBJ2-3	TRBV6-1	CASSWVEDTQYF
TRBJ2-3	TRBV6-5	CASSYGAGGGDTQYF
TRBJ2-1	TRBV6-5	CASSWDSGYNEQFF
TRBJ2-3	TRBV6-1	CASSEALGTRGDTQYF
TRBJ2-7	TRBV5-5	CASSLALTPSSYEQYF
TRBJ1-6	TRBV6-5	CASIITGNSPLHF
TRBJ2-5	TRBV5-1	CASASTSGASETQYF
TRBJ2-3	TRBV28	CASSLSGLASTDTQYF